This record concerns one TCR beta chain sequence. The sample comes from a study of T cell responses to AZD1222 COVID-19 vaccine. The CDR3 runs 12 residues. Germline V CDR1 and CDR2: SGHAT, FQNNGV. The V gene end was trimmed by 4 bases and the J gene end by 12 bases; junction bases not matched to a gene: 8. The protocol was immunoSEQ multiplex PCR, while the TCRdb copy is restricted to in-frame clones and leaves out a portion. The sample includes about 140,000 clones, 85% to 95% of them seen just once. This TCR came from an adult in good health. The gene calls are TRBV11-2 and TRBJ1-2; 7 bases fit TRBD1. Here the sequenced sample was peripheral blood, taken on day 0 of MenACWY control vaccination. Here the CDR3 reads CASSWEGARDTF. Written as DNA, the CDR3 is TGTGCCAGCAGCTGGGAGGGGGCGCGTGACACCTTC.